The clone carrying this T cell receptor (beta chain) showed up many times. The data belong to a study of T-cell memory formation after mild COVID-19. Germline CDR1 is SGHVS and CDR2 is FQNEAQ. CDR3 length equals 17 residues. J lost 0 bases, V lost 1 base, and 4 bases had no gene match. TCRdb used MiXCR to reprocess the 5' RACE reads, holding one entry per CDR3 protein. The table lists about 560,000 distinct CDR3 sequences, approximately 18% of them singletons. The rearrangement joins TRBV7-8 to TRBJ2-1; 9 bases match TRBD2. This TCR derives from an adult woman who had mild COVID-19 (a few samples of this study predate the infection). Cell type and time point are not known. Specimen: PBMCs or a T cell subset sorted from them (not recorded which). Here the CDR3 DNA reads TGTGCCAGCAGCTTAGAGGTAGCGGGAGACTCCTACAATGAGCAGTTCTTC. Protein sequence: CASSLEVAGDSYNEQFF.